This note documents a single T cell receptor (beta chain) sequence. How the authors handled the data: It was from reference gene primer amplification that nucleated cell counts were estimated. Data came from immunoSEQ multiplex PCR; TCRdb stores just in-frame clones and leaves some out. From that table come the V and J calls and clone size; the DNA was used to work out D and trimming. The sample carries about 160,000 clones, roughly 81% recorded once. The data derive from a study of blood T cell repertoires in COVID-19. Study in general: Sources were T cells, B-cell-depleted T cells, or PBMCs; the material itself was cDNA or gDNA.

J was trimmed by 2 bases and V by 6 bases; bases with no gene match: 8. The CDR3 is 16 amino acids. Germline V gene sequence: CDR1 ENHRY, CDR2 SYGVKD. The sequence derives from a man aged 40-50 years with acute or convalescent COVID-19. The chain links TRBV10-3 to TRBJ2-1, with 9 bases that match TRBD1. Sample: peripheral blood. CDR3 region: CAIREDRGIAYNEQFF. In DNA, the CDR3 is TGTGCCATCAGGGAGGACAGGGGAATTGCCTACAATGAGCAGTTCTTC.